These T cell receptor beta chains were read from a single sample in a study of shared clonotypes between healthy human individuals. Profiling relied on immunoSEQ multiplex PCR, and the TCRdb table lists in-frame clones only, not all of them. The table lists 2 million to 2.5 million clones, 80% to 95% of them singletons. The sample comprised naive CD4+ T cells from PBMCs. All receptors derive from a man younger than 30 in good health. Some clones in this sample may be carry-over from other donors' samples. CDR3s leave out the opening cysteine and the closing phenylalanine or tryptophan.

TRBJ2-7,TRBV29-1,SARPAGSYEQY
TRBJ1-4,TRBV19,ASSRQGGAEKLF
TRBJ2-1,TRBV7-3,ASAGPGYNEQF
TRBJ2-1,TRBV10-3,AIRPSQIGHEQF
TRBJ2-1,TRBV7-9,ASSMTQGNEQF
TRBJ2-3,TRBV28,ASSSSLVGGRTDTQY
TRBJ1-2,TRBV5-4,ASSLIRGENYGYT
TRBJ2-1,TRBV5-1,ASSVQPGLSSYNEQF
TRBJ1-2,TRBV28,ASSLPGVRSNGYT
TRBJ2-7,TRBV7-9,ASSPDLRDRSYEQY
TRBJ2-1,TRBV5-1,ASSLEGAGGNNEQF
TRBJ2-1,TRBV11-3,ASSPGGPYNEQF
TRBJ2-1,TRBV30,AWSVWTLHDEQF
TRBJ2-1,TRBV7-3,ASSLYPRASGNNEQF
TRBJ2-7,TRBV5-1,ASSEAGGDYEQY
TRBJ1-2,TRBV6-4,ASSDPGYGYT
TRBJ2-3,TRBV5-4,ASSLEWTRSTDTQY
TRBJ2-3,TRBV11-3,ASSFGSVIDTQY
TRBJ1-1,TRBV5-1,ASGGEKEAF
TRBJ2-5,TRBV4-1,ASRDMGKKETQY
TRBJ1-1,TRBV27,ASSDRVNTEAF
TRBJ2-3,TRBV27,ASRRTSTDTQY
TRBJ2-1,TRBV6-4,ASSVVPIAEYNEQF
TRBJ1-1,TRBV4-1,ASSQPRGTVNTEAF
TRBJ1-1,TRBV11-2,ASSSARLNTEAF
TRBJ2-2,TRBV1,TSSQERVSASSATGELF